This T cell receptor beta chain stems from a study of blood T cell repertoires in COVID-19. Study-level background: T cells, B-cell-depleted T cells, or PBMCs supplied cDNA or gDNA.

Cohort assignment relied on participant-reported clinical history. Recovery meant two consecutive negative NP/OP PCR tests, professional clearance, or resolved symptoms. Authors' methods: Nucleated cell counts were estimated from reference gene primer amplification. TCRdb's copy holds only in-frame clones and misses some; the assay was immunoSEQ multiplex PCR. From that table come the V and J calls and clone size; the DNA was used to work out D and trimming. The sample consists of around 300,000 clones, 80% to 90% of them appearing once. The CDR3 is 13 residues long. The V end was cut by 10 bases, the J end by 3 bases, with 13 bases between.

The chain is built from TRBV12-3 or TRBV12-4 and TRBJ2-1; a weak D match, TRBD1 (6 bases). The sequenced sample consisted of PBMCs or T cells enriched from blood (not recorded which). The sequence was collected from a man younger than 40 who had recovered from COVID-19. For the CDR3, the DNA is TGTGCCATCACAGGGTCTAGCTACAATGAGCAGTTCTTC. It yields the protein CAITGSSYNEQFF.